These T cell receptor beta chains were read from a single sample in a study of blood T cells in healthy people across ages. TCRdb processed the 5' RACE reads anew with MiXCR; each CDR3 protein has one entry. The sample has some 1.5 million distinct CDR3 sequences; roughly 30% are singletons. Sequenced material: blood. Receptors were obtained from a woman younger than 45 in good health. CDR3s include the opening cysteine and the closing phenylalanine or tryptophan. The D gene is left open where the match is weak. Only some rows state a clone size, as once, few, many or a class for expanded clones.

TRBV7-8	TRBJ2-2	.	few	CASSLVRDANTGELFF	TGTGCCAGCAGCTTAGTTCGGGACGCAAACACCGGGGAGCTGTTTTTT
TRBV29-1	TRBJ2-7	.	.	CSVYSSQGTNEQYF	TGCAGCGTTTACAGTTCCCAGGGGACAAACGAGCAGTACTTC
TRBV27	TRBJ2-1	.	.	CASSLSKRIPDHNEQFF	TGTGCCAGCAGTTTATCGAAGAGGATCCCTGACCACAATGAGCAGTTCTTC
TRBV5-1	TRBJ2-1	.	many	CASSTYVPGGNEQFF	TGCGCCAGCAGCACGTACGTGCCCGGTGGTAATGAGCAGTTCTTC
TRBV20-1	TRBJ1-2	.	few	CSAPGGGTINYGYTF	TGCAGTGCCCCCGGAGGGGGAACGATAAACTATGGCTACACCTTC
TRBV10-3	TRBJ1-6	TRBD1	.	CAIRGTGNSPLHF	TGTGCCATACGCGGGACAGGGAATTCACCCCTCCACTTT
TRBV7-2	TRBJ2-3	.	.	CASSRQPSSTDTQYF	TGTGCCAGCAGTCGACAGCCTTCTAGCACAGATACGCAGTATTTT
TRBV29-1	TRBJ2-7	.	many	CSVEIQAGGYEQYF	TGCAGCGTTGAAATCCAGGCCGGCGGCTACGAGCAGTACTTC
TRBV15	TRBJ2-5	TRBD2	.	CATSSGGLAGDKTQYF	TGTGCCACCAGTAGTGGGGGACTAGCGGGGGATAAGACCCAGTACTTC
TRBV25-1	TRBJ2-1	TRBD1	.	CASSESVGQGKYNEQFF	TGTGCCAGCAGTGAAAGCGTGGGACAGGGGAAATACAATGAGCAGTTCTTC
TRBV7-2	TRBJ2-4	.	.	CASSLSWVGGDIQYF	TGTGCCAGCAGCTTAAGCTGGGTTGGGGGAGACATTCAGTACTTC
TRBV20-1	TRBJ2-1	.	.	CSAREPSYNEQFF	TGCAGTGCTAGAGAACCCTCGTACAATGAGCAGTTCTTC
TRBV9	TRBJ2-7	TRBD2	few	CASSPRLAGGSRYEQYF	TGTGCCAGCAGCCCCCGACTAGCGGGGGGTTCCCGCTACGAGCAGTACTTC
TRBV5-6	TRBJ2-5	TRBD1	few	CASSLDQGATETQYF	TGTGCCAGCAGCTTGGACCAGGGGGCTACGGAGACCCAGTACTTC
TRBV5-1	TRBJ2-1	TRBD2	few	CASSLALAGGMSYNEQFF	TGCGCCAGCAGCTTGGCGCTAGCGGGAGGTATGTCCTACAATGAGCAGTTCTTC
TRBV7-6	TRBJ2-7	.	many	CASSWVGSYEQYF	TGTGCCAGCAGCTGGGTGGGTAGCTACGAGCAGTACTTC
TRBV24-1	TRBJ2-1	.	.	CVTSGLDNEQFF	TGTGTCACCAGTGGTTTGGATAATGAGCAGTTCTTC
TRBV29-1	TRBJ1-4	.	.	CSVVTGPTEFF	TGCAGCGTTGTCACGGGACCCACCGAGTTTTTT
TRBV20-1	TRBJ2-7	.	few	CSASRGREQYF	TGCAGTGCTTCACGGGGGCGCGAGCAGTACTTC
TRBV7-9	TRBJ2-5	TRBD2	few	CASSTWDYLQETQYF	TGTGCCAGCAGTACCTGGGACTACCTTCAAGAGACCCAGTACTTC
TRBV6-6	TRBJ1-2	TRBD1	many	CASTFGTGKKDGYTF	TGTGCCAGCACCTTCGGGACAGGGAAGAAGGATGGCTACACCTTC
TRBV27	TRBJ2-7	TRBD1	many	CASSPRTGSEQYF	TGTGCCAGCAGTCCGCGGACAGGGAGTGAGCAGTACTTC
TRBV7-9	TRBJ2-7	.	.	CASSPWDEQYF	TGTGCCAGCAGTCCGTGGGACGAGCAGTACTTC
TRBV7-2	TRBJ2-1	TRBD2	few	CAVVSLAGEWDNEQFF	TGTGCCGTCGTATCACTAGCGGGAGAATGGGACAATGAGCAGTTCTTC
TRBV29-1	TRBJ1-2	TRBD1	few	CSVDHHRGGYTF	TGCAGCGTTGACCACCACAGGGGAGGCTACACCTTC
TRBV29-1	TRBJ2-7	.	many	CSVEGQFNYEQYF	TGCAGCGTCGAAGGGCAGTTCAATTACGAGCAGTACTTC
TRBV6-5	TRBJ1-2	.	.	CASSFGVNSDGYTF	TGTGCCAGCAGTTTTGGGGTAAACAGTGATGGCTACACCTTC
TRBV4-3	TRBJ2-3	.	.	CASSQERVGFGTDTQYF	TGCGCCAGCAGCCAAGAGAGGGTAGGATTTGGCACAGATACGCAGTATTTT
TRBV29-1	TRBJ1-4	TRBD1	many	CSITGAAVGEKLFF	TGCAGCATAACAGGGGCAGCAGTAGGTGAAAAACTGTTTTTT
TRBV29-1	TRBJ1-1	.	.	CSVAKTLNTEAFF	TGCAGCGTTGCCAAGACACTAAACACTGAAGCTTTCTTT
TRBV29-1	TRBJ2-5	TRBD1	many	CSVGGQRQETQYF	TGCAGCGTTGGGGGACAGCGTCAAGAGACCCAGTACTTC
TRBV6-6	TRBJ2-5	TRBD1	many	CASSGTGGAEETQYF	TGTGCCAGCAGTGGGACAGGGGGGGCTGAAGAGACCCAGTACTTC
TRBV15	TRBJ2-1	TRBD2	few	CATSRERLAGGTEQFF	TGTGCCACCAGCAGAGAAAGGCTAGCGGGAGGGACTGAGCAGTTCTTC
TRBV6-6	TRBJ2-3	TRBD2	.	CASSYGGGAIDTQYF	TGTGCCAGCAGTTACGGCGGGGGGGCAATAGATACGCAGTATTTT
TRBV7-2	TRBJ2-5	.	many	CASSLAGPQETQYF	TGTGCCAGCAGCTTAGCAGGTCCCCAAGAGACCCAGTACTTC
TRBV6-5	TRBJ2-5	.	.	CASSFSRARGEQYF	TGTGCCAGCAGTTTCTCGAGAGCCCGAGGGGAGCAGTACTTC
TRBV14	TRBJ2-3	.	.	CASSRFGGTDTQYF	TGTGCCAGCAGCCGATTCGGGGGAACAGATACGCAGTATTTT
TRBV12-3/TRBV12-4	TRBJ1-6	.	.	CASGRARVDSPLHF	TGTGCCAGCGGTAGGGCTCGGGTGGATTCACCCCTCCACTTT
TRBV5-6	TRBJ1-2	TRBD1	few	CASSLLLAQGDGYTF	TGTGCCAGCAGCCTGCTATTGGCCCAGGGGGATGGCTACACCTTC
TRBV28	TRBJ2-7	.	many	CASSYPIAGHYEQYF	TGTGCCAGCAGTTACCCCATCGCGGGGCACTACGAGCAGTACTTC
TRBV20-1	TRBJ2-7	.	many	CSARLQGHLYEQYF	TGCAGTGCTAGATTACAGGGCCACCTTTACGAGCAGTACTTC
TRBV4-1	TRBJ2-2	TRBD2	few	CASSQDPRGVSGELFF	TGCGCCAGCAGCCAAGATCCGCGGGGGGTTTCCGGGGAGCTGTTTTTT
TRBV18	TRBJ2-1	TRBD2	.	CASSPPSAGRDEQFF	TGTGCCAGCTCACCACCGTCAGCGGGGCGGGATGAGCAGTTCTTC
TRBV5-1	TRBJ2-7	.	.	CASSLVSTDSSYEQYF	TGCGCCAGCAGCTTGGTCAGTACCGATAGCTCCTACGAGCAGTACTTC